The sequence of this T cell receptor beta chain was determined in a study of post-analysis software for immune sequencing data. Study findings and constraints: Roughly five TRBV segments, including TRBV5-6, TRBV5-1 and TRBV20-1, were more frequent in patients than controls.

To note about this clonotype: Its antigen is as yet unknown.

The ends were cut back, 6 bases at V and 0 bases at J, with 19 bases in the middle. This CDR3 spans 17 amino acids. Presence of unique molecular identifiers characterized the TCR beta cDNA libraries. TCRdb passed the PCR reads through MiXCR, listing each CDR3 protein once. The sample lists under 200,000 distinct CDR3 sequences; 29% were seen once. This receptor was taken from a girl aged 2-17 years with multiple sclerosis. V and J are TRBV12-3 or TRBV12-4 and TRBJ2-3; D possibly uses TRBD1 or TRBD2 (6 bases each). Input material: blood. The chain's CDR3 is CASRHPRGALSTDTQYF. In nucleotides, the CDR3 is TGTGCCAGCAGACACCCGAGGGGGGCCTTGAGCACAGATACGCAGTATTTT.